This TCR beta chain was identified during a study of human T cells and chemical hapten exposure. Unique molecular identifiers were attached to individual cDNA molecules during library preparation. TCRdb re-derived calls from the RACE reads in MiXCR, one entry per CDR3 protein. The repertoire holds some 200,000 distinct CDR3 sequences, approximately 20% seen once, with approximately 6.4% in the top ten. Sample time point: patch test 1, 2 weeks after DPC sensitization. Treatment: therapeutic diphenylcyclopropenone sensitization with weekly scalp DPC. Trimming pared 5 bases from V and 1 base from J, leaving 15 bases between. CDR1 is MNHEY, CDR2 SVGAGI, per germline. This CDR3 is 16 amino acids long.

The receptor comes from a woman in her forties or fifties with alopecia areata. Some clones in this sample may be carry-over from other donors' samples. The V and J genes are TRBV6-5 and TRBJ1-5; unclear D gene. Sequenced here: whole blood, sampled in connection with sensitization to the hapten diphenylcyclopropenone (DPC). The CDR3 DNA reads as TGTGCCAGCAGTCCTAGGCCGGGCCAAAGCAATCAGCCCCAGCATTTT. This sequence encodes CASSPRPGQSNQPQHF.